A selection of T cell receptor beta chains follows, all from one sample in a study of T cells after yellow fever vaccination. TCRdb reprocessed the 5' RACE reads via MiXCR and lists one record per CDR3 protein. The sample includes around 320,000 distinct CDR3 sequences, about 10% of them seen just once. Sequenced material: CD4+ T cells sorted from PBMCs, taken 45 days after the yellow fever booster vaccination. The receptors stem from a man between 18 and 35 years old who received the YFV17D yellow fever vaccine. The CDR3 runs from the conserved cysteine through the conserved F or W. D genes are given only for firm matches. Size tells how often a clone was seen (once, few, many) or the class of an expanded clone, and some rows leave it out.

TRBV29-1	NA	TRBJ1-1	few	CSAGRENTEAFF	TGCAGCGCAGGGAGGGAGAACACTGAAGCTTTCTTT
TRBV12-3/TRBV12-4	TRBD1	TRBJ2-2	NA	CASSLRGTGNTGELFF	TGTGCCAGCAGTTTAAGAGGGACAGGGAACACCGGGGAGCTGTTTTTT
TRBV5-1	NA	TRBJ2-3	few	CASSSANYREPTDTQYF	TGCGCCAGCAGCTCAGCCAACTACAGGGAACCCACAGATACGCAGTATTTT
TRBV7-7	TRBD1	TRBJ2-2	many	CASSPGTGIGELFF	TGTGCCAGCAGCCCCGGGACAGGGATCGGGGAGCTGTTTTTT
TRBV25-1	NA	TRBJ1-6	few	CASRDSDSPLHF	TGTGCCAGCAGGGACAGTGATTCACCCCTCCACTTT
TRBV15	NA	TRBJ2-5	NA	CATSRAPLGRETQYF	TGTGCCACCAGCAGAGCTCCCCTGGGCAGGGAGACCCAGTACTTC
TRBV7-3	NA	TRBJ2-2	few	CASSQGQGTTGELFF	TGTGCCAGCAGCCAGGGGCAGGGGACAACCGGGGAGCTGTTTTTT
TRBV6-1	TRBD1	TRBJ2-2	NA	CASKIPGTVGELFF	TGTGCCAGCAAAATCCCCGGGACAGTCGGGGAGCTGTTTTTT
TRBV11-1	TRBD1	TRBJ2-7	NA	CASTGTGTGRDEQYF	TGTGCCAGCACCGGGACAGGCACCGGTAGGGACGAGCAGTACTTC
TRBV2	NA	TRBJ2-2	NA	CASSVHPTGELFF	TGTGCCAGCAGTGTTCACCCCACCGGGGAGCTGTTTTTT
TRBV6-6	NA	TRBJ1-4	NA	CASSYSTRGEKLFFF	NA
TRBV24-1	NA	TRBJ2-2	NA	CATVIPGPTPGSCFF	NA
TRBV12-3/TRBV12-4	NA	TRBJ1-6	NA	CASSRDSPPLHF	TGTGCCAGCAGTCGGGACTCACCTCCCCTCCACTTT
TRBV4-2	NA	TRBJ1-5	few	CASSQGFTGSNQPQHF	TGTGCCAGCAGCCAAGGGTTCACAGGGTCCAATCAGCCCCAGCATTTT
TRBV7-2	NA	TRBJ2-4	NA	CASSPFSGSDIQYF	TGTGCCAGCAGCCCCTTTTCGGGGTCGGACATTCAGTACTTC
TRBV27	TRBD1	TRBJ2-3	few	CASSLTGQGTQYF	TGTGCCAGCAGTTTGACGGGACAGGGTACGCAGTATTTT
TRBV20-1	TRBD2	TRBJ2-3	NA	CSGRDYATDTQYF	TGCAGTGGTCGGGACTATGCCACAGATACGCAGTATTTT
TRBV7-2	NA	TRBJ1-6	NA	CASTQAVSSYNSPLHF	TGTGCCAGCACTCAGGCCGTTAGCTCCTATAATTCACCCCTCCACTTT
TRBV29-1	TRBD1	TRBJ1-2	NA	CSVRGQGAGGYTF	TGCAGCGTCCGAGGACAGGGGGCGGGTGGCTACACCTTC
TRBV7-6	NA	TRBJ2-1	many	CASSPGTSNEQFF	TGTGCCAGCAGCCCCGGGACCAGCAATGAGCAGTTCTTC
TRBV5-1	NA	TRBJ2-1	NA	CASSLTRVSYNEQFF	TGCGCCAGCAGCTTAACAAGGGTCTCCTACAATGAGCAGTTCTTC
TRBV2	TRBD1	TRBJ1-2	NA	CASRTDRGHRYTF	TGTGCCAGCAGGACCGACAGGGGGCATCGCTACACCTTC
TRBV19	NA	TRBJ2-1	NA	CASSSGVSLGVEFF	TGTGCCAGTAGTTCAGGGGTTTCCCTCGGGGTGGAGTTCTTC
TRBV18	NA	TRBJ2-1	NA	CASSLRTLFF	TGTGCCAGCTCACTGAGGACCCTGTTCTTC
TRBV20-1	TRBD2	TRBJ2-7	few	CSARGPGRGGRFFENEQYF	TGCAGTGCTAGAGGGCCCGGGCGGGGGGGCCGATTCTTCGAGAACGAGCAGTACTTC
TRBV5-1	NA	TRBJ1-3	NA	CASSLRRATSSGNTIYF	TGCGCCAGCAGCTTGCGGCGGGCAACGAGCTCTGGAAACACCATATATTTT
TRBV7-9	NA	TRBJ2-2	few	CASSLARFGTGELFF	TGTGCCAGCAGCTTAGCGAGATTCGGCACCGGGGAGCTGTTTTTT
TRBV29-1	TRBD2	TRBJ2-3	NA	CSVRLAGSTDTQYF	TGCAGCGTCCGACTAGCGGGAAGCACAGATACGCAGTATTTT
TRBV2	NA	TRBJ2-7	many	CASSQDIYEQYF	TGTGCCAGCAGCCAAGACATCTACGAGCAGTACTTC
TRBV7-2	NA	TRBJ2-1	many	CASSLGEGDRQFF	TGTGCCAGCAGCTTAGGGGAGGGGGACAGGCAGTTCTTC
TRBV24-1	NA	TRBJ2-5	few	CATSGGMGETQYF	TGTGCCACCAGTGGCGGGATGGGGGAGACCCAGTACTTC